This T cell receptor beta chain was recorded in a study of blood T cell repertoires in COVID-19. Study-wide context: Acute-phase and convalescent COVID-19 samples originated in the United States, Italy and Spain. The cDNA or gDNA used as material had been derived from T cells, B-cell-depleted T cells, or PBMCs.

In the authors' workflow: Estimated nucleated cell counts came from reference gene primer amplification. TCRdb keeps only in-frame clones here, not all; method: immunoSEQ multiplex PCR. V and J calls and clone size come straight from that table; D and trimming were deduced from the DNA. The sample lists 80,000 or so clones; about nine tenths were seen once. Germline trimming cut 4 bases from V and 7 bases from J; bases unmatched to any gene: 15. The CDR3 is 17 residues long. Germline V gene sequence: CDR1 MGHRA, CDR2 YSYEKL. The V call is TRBV4-1, the J call TRBJ1-4, with 7 nucleotides matching TRBD1. The sequenced material came from peripheral blood. The source of this sequence is a human donor in a cohort sampled during active COVID-19. CDR3 DNA sequence: TGCGCCAGCAGCCGCCGACAGGGTTGGGGTACAGGTGAAAAACTGTTTTTT. Translation: CASSRRQGWGTGEKLFF.